This entry lists 29 T cell receptor beta chains sequenced from one sample in a study of CD8+CD57+ T cells in acquired aplastic anemia. TCR beta VDJ and CDR3 were profiled, and genomic DNA was the template. TCRdb independently ran MiXCR on the reads; one entry per CDR3 protein. Among over 150,000 distinct CDR3 sequences, approximately 48% were seen once, and the ten largest hold about an eighth. An expansion of CD8+CD57+ cells by flow cytometry had been shown in patients chosen for sequencing. Sequencing used sorted CD4+, CD8+, or CD8+CD57+ T cells (not recorded which) from PBMCs. The receptors come from a human donor with aplastic anemia.

This clonotype was recorded a few times. The genes are TRBV19 and TRBJ1-3, with D maybe TRBD1 (6 bases). This CDR3 is built from 15 residues. CDR1 and CDR2 (germline): LNHDA, SQIVND (reference sequence). Trimming shortened V by 5 bases and J by 1 base, and 12 bases separated the two germline ends. Written as DNA, the CDR3 is TGTGCCAGTAGTCAAAATACAGGGTCTGGAAACACCATATATTTT. Translating it yields CASSQNTGSGNTIYF.

This clonotype was detected many times. The chain has TRBV29-1 and TRBJ1-1; 7 bases fit TRBD1. In germline, CDR1 is SQVTM, CDR2 ANQGSEA. J was trimmed by 4 bases and V by 6 bases; bases with no gene match: 8. The CDR3 length is 13 residues. In DNA form, the CDR3 reads TGCAGCGTCCCTCCAGGGGGAGTCACTGAAGCTTTCTTT. Its translation: CSVPPGGVTEAFF.

The genes are TRBV10-3 and TRBJ2-5, with TRBD1 matching over 9 bases. The trim removed 6 bases at V and 5 bases at J, leaving 10 bases unmatched. CDR3 length: 15 amino acids. Germline values: CDR1 ENHRY, CDR2 SYGVKD. In DNA, the CDR3 is TGTGCCATCAGCAGCCCACAGGGGGCGAGTGAGACCCAGTACTTC. This codes for CAISSPQGASETQYF.

A single count supports this clonotype. The chain links TRBV7-6 to TRBJ2-2; 8 bases line up with TRBD2. Germline assignment: CDR1 SGHVS and CDR2 FNYEAQ. This CDR3 is built from 16 residues. After removal of 6 bases from V and 7 bases from J, the junction contained 13 bases not matched to a gene. The CDR3 DNA follows: TGTGCCAGCAGTCACCCGGGCGGGAGGATAATCGGGGAGCTGTTTTTT. Its translation is CASSHPGGRIIGELFF. The complete variable domain, with remaining parts taken from reference TRBV7-6 and TRBJ2-2, reads GAGVSQSPRYKVTKRGQDVALRCDPISGHVSLYWYRQALGQGPEFLTYFNYEAQQDKSGLPNDRFSAERPEGSISTLTIQRTEQRDSAMYRCASSHPGGRIIGELFFGEGSRLTVL.

Note on this clonotype: The missing conserved phenylalanine or tryptophan at the end of this CDR3 makes a read error likely. CDR3 nucleotides: TGTGCCAGCAGCCTTAGCTTCTACGAGCAGTACTCC. It specifies CASSLSFYEQYS. V usage is TRBV7-2 and J usage is TRBJ2-7; D gene uncertain. Trimming removed 5 bases at V and 3 bases at J, with 8 bases between. The V gene's germline CDR1 is SGHTA and CDR2 FQGNSA. This CDR3 comprises 12 residues.

This chain links TRBV6-1 with TRBJ2-7, with a weak D call TRBD1 (5 bases). CDR1 MNHNS and CDR2 SASEGT come from the germline V gene. V lost 3 bases and J 3 bases, leaving 12 bases between the germline ends. This CDR3 has 14 residues. The DNA of the CDR3 is TGTGCCAGCAGTGAGTCCAGGGTCGGCTACGAGCAGTACTTC. This sequence encodes CASSESRVGYEQYF.

This clonotype was recorded many times. This chain links TRBV5-1 with TRBJ2-3; D is ambiguous. CDR3 length equals 12 residues. Germline loops: CDR1 SGHRS, CDR2 YFSETQ. The ends were cut back, 4 bases at V and 6 bases at J, with 9 bases in the middle. The CDR3 DNA sequence: TGCGCCAGCAGCCTTAATTCGGATACGCAGTATTTT. Its translation: CASSLNSDTQYF.

Notes on this clonotype: With a much larger clone just one base away, this may be a read error. The chain recombines TRBV6-1 with TRBJ2-2; 7 bases map to TRBD1. Germline lookup yields CDR1 MNHNS and CDR2 SASEGT. This CDR3 spans 14 amino acids. CDR3 bases: TGTGCCAGTAGACAGGGCTCGAACACCGGGGAGCTGCTTTTT. Residues: CASRQGSNTGELLF.

The chain joins TRBV9 to TRBJ2-5; D remains unclear. The CDR3 sequence is 15 residues long. The germline V gene encodes CDR1 SGDLS and CDR2 YYNGEE. V was trimmed by 4 bases and J by 5 bases, leaving 18 bases between them. CDR3 DNA sequence: TGTGCCAGCAGCTCCCATGGGATTTCGAGGGAGACCCAGTACTTC. Translating gives CASSSHGISRETQYF.

This chain joins TRBV6-5 and TRBJ1-4; tentative D call: TRBD1 (6 bases). Trimming removed 4 bases from V and 11 bases from J, with 23 bases in between. This CDR3 comprises 16 residues. Germline CDR1 reads MNHEY; CDR2 reads SVGAGI. The CDR3 loop is CASSSDRRGTSEKLFF. DNA for the CDR3: TGTGCCAGCAGTTCCGACAGGCGTGGAACTAGTGAGAAACTGTTTTTT.

This clonotype appeared a few times. The gene calls are TRBV5-4 and TRBJ2-7, with 9 nucleotides matching TRBD2. Germline values: CDR1 SGHNT, CDR2 YYREEE (reference sequence). The CDR3 extends over 14 amino acids. Unmatched junction bases numbered 2, after V lost 4 bases and J lost 0 bases. In nucleotides, the CDR3 is TGTGCCAGCAGCCCTAGCGGGACCTCCTACGAGCAGTACTTC. Its translation is CASSPSGTSYEQYF.

This clonotype has more than one count but fewer than ten. V is TRBV24-1 and J is TRBJ2-3, with a tentative D call TRBD1 (6 bases). Trimming pared 11 bases from V and 3 bases from J, leaving 17 bases between. The length of the CDR3 is 14 residues. Germline V lookup: CDR1 KGHDR, CDR2 SFDVKD. CDR3 sequence (DNA): TGTGCCAGCAAAGGACAGACATCAACAGATACGCAGTATTTT. This encodes CASKGQTSTDTQYF.

In this sample, this clonotype turned up many times. J is TRBJ1-4 and V is TRBV6-5, with D possibly being TRBD1 (5 bases). CDR1 is MNHEY, CDR2 SVGAGI, per germline. V gave up 0 bases and J gave up 7 bases, with 15 bases separating them. The CDR3 has 16 residues. The DNA for the CDR3 is TGTGCCAGCAGTTACTCATCAGGGTTCTTCGGTGAAAAACTGTTTTTT. Amino acids: CASSYSSGFFGEKLFF.

The chain has TRBV20-1 and TRBJ2-7; 9 nucleotides align to TRBD1. This CDR3 comprises 16 residues. CDR1 DFQATT and CDR2 SNEGSKA come from the germline V gene (reference sequence). V lost 3 bases and J lost 3; bases outside the gene matches: 12. CDR3 region: CSASERDRESYYEQYF. CDR3 coding DNA: TGCAGTGCTAGTGAGAGGGACAGGGAGAGCTACTACGAGCAGTACTTC.

The V call is TRBV12-3 or TRBV12-4, the J call TRBJ1-2; D unresolved. The CDR3 is 12 residues long. V dropped 5 bases and J dropped 6 bases, with 10 bases sitting between them. The CDR3 region has the DNA TGTGCCAGCAGTCAAGGATGGAATGGCTACACCTTC. This encodes CASSQGWNGYTF.

The rearrangement joins TRBV9 to TRBJ2-7; a possible D gene is TRBD1 (6 bases). The CDR3 sequence is 14 residues long. V lost 2 bases and J 2 bases, leaving 11 bases between the germline ends. CDR1 and CDR2 from the germline V gene are SGDLS and YYNGEE. In nucleotides, the CDR3 is TGTGCCAGCAGCGTCTCCGGGACACCCTACGAGCAGTACTTC. Encoded protein: CASSVSGTPYEQYF.

This clonotype has a single count. This chain uses TRBV2 with TRBJ2-2; D is ambiguous. CDR1 and CDR2 (germline): SNHLY, FYNNEI. V lost 7 bases and J 0 bases, leaving 9 bases between the germline ends. This CDR3 contains 14 residues. CDR3 residues: CASMNDANTGELFF. In DNA form, the CDR3 reads TGTGCCAGCATGAACGACGCGAACACCGGGGAGCTGTTTTTT. The full variable domain, its missing parts supplied by reference TRBV2 and TRBJ2-2, is EPEVTQTPSHQVTQMGQEVILRCVPISNHLYFYWYRQILGQKVEFLVSFYNNEISEKSEIFDDQFSVERPDGSNFTLKIRSTKLEDSAMYFCASMNDANTGELFFGEGSRLTVL.

CDR3 in amino acids: CASCGQGYEQYF. The CDR3 DNA follows: TGTGCCAGCTGTGGACAGGGCTACGAGCAGTACTTC. The chain has TRBV2 and TRBJ2-7; 8 positions agree with TRBD1. CDR1 is SNHLY, CDR2 FYNNEI, per germline. The CDR3 spans 12 residues. V trimming: 8 bases; J trimming: 3 bases; junction bases outside the gene matches: 3.

There are many counts of this clonotype. CDR3 nucleotides: TGTGCCAGCAGTGGACTAGCGGGCCCCACAGATACGCAGTATTTT. Translated, it gives CASSGLAGPTDTQYF. The chain couples TRBV2 to TRBJ2-3; TRBD2 matches at 10 bases. The trim removed 4 bases at V and 2 bases at J, leaving 3 bases unmatched. Germline CDR1 reads SNHLY; CDR2 reads FYNNEI. The CDR3 totals 15 residues.

Notes on this clonotype: One junction end disagrees with the germline gene, perhaps due to a read error. V usage is TRBV15 and J usage is TRBJ1-4; TRBD1 is a possible D gene (5 bases). The CDR3 has 12 amino acids. CDR1 LNHNV and CDR2 YYDKDF come from the germline V gene (reference sequence). CDR3 region: CASSRADEKLFF. Written as DNA, the CDR3 is TGTGCCAGCAGCAGGGCCGATGAAAAACTGTTTTTT.

About this clonotype itself: A much larger clone lies a single base off, so this may be a read error. No conserved phenylalanine or tryptophan ends this CDR3, so it is likely a read error. The chain combines TRBV3-1 with TRBJ2-2; D not resolved. The CDR3 covers 14 residues. Germline V gene sequence: CDR1 LGHDT, CDR2 YNNKEL (reference sequence). V lost 0 bases to trimming and J lost 7 bases, with 9 bases between them. The CDR3 region is CASSQDLRYGELFS. The CDR3 DNA sequence: TGTGCCAGCAGCCAAGATCTTCGCTACGGGGAGCTGTTTTCT.

The genes are TRBV5-1 and TRBJ2-3; D remains ambiguous. The V end lost 0 bases, the J end lost 0 bases, and 11 bases lay between the germline ends. CDR1 SGHRS and CDR2 YFSETQ come from the germline V gene. This CDR3 is 16 amino acids long. The CDR3 bases are TGCGCCAGCAGCTTGGCAATAGCTCCTAGCACAGATACGCAGTATTTT. It codes for CASSLAIAPSTDTQYF.

This clonotype was observed at least ten times. J is TRBJ1-6 and V is TRBV20-1, with D tentatively TRBD1 (6 bases). This CDR3 has 13 residues. Germline lookup yields CDR1 DFQATT and CDR2 SNEGSKA (reference sequence). V was pared by 5 bases and J by 5 bases, with 10 bases between. The CDR3 nucleotides read TGCAGTGCTTTCGACAGGAATAATTCACCCCTCCACTTT. Protein product: CSAFDRNNSPLHF.

This clonotype occurred many times. The chain combines TRBV5-4 with TRBJ2-7; the D call may be TRBD1 or TRBD2 (5 bases each). This CDR3 region has 16 residues. Trimming stripped 4 bases from V and 4 bases from J, with 21 bases between. Germline V gene data show CDR1 as SGHNT and CDR2 as YYREEE (reference sequence). The CDR3, as DNA: TGTGCCAGCAGCGACCCCCCGGGACGGACGATATACGAGCAGTACTTC. It translates to CASSDPPGRTIYEQYF. Drawing the rest from reference TRBV5-4 and TRBJ2-7, the complete variable domain is ETGVTQSPTHLIKTRGQQVTLRCSSQSGHNTVSWYQQALGQGPQFIFQYYREEENGRGNFPPRFSGLQFPNYSSELNVNALELDDSALYLCASSDPPGRTIYEQYFGPGTRLTVT.

This clonotype was seen repeatedly, ten times or more. The CDR3 region is CASSLSRESPLHF. The CDR3 coding sequence is TGTGCCAGCAGTTTATCGAGGGAATCACCCCTCCACTTT. The chain employs TRBV27 and TRBJ1-6; D call uncertain. The CDR3 runs to 13 residues. With 0 bases removed from V and 10 bases from J, the gap between germline ends came to 7 bases. CDR1 and CDR2 (germline): MNHEY, SMNVEV (reference sequence).

A word on this clonotype: It may be a read error: a sequence one base away is much more abundant. The genes are TRBV6-5 and TRBJ1-5; no firm D call. The CDR3 runs 16 residues. Germline CDR1 MNHEY, CDR2 SVGAGI. Deletions cut 4 bases from V and 10 bases from J, with 23 bases between. In DNA form, the CDR3 reads TGTGCCAGCAGTTCTCGTGACCGGGCGCTTTTTGAACCCCAGCATTTT. Amino acid sequence: CASSSRDRALFEPQHF.

Only a few counts were recorded for this clonotype. J is TRBJ2-7 and V is TRBV7-9, with D unresolved. Germline CDR1 and CDR2: SEHNR and FQNEAQ (reference sequence). Trimming removed 4 bases at V and 3 bases at J, with 10 bases between. The CDR3 is made up of 13 amino acids. The CDR3 is CASSSSAGYEQYF. In nucleotides, the CDR3 is TGTGCCAGCAGCTCTTCCGCCGGCTACGAGCAGTACTTC.

The chain is built from TRBV10-1 and TRBJ2-5, with 8 bases that match TRBD2. The CDR3 is 15 residues long. The trim removed 6 bases at V and 2 bases at J, leaving 8 bases unmatched. CDR1 is WNHNN and CDR2 is SYGVQD in the germline V gene (reference sequence). Written as DNA, the CDR3 is TGCGCCAGCAGCCGGTTGGGGACTAGACAAGAGACCCAGTACTTC. It codes for CASSRLGTRQETQYF.

The gene calls are TRBV19 and TRBJ2-2; D uncertain. The CDR3 length is 10 residues. V lost 9 bases to trimming and J lost 4 bases, with 3 bases between them. CDR1 is LNHDA and CDR2 is SQIVND in the germline V gene (reference sequence). In DNA, the CDR3 is TGTGCCAGAACCACCGGGGAGCTGTTTTTT. This codes for CARTTGELFF.